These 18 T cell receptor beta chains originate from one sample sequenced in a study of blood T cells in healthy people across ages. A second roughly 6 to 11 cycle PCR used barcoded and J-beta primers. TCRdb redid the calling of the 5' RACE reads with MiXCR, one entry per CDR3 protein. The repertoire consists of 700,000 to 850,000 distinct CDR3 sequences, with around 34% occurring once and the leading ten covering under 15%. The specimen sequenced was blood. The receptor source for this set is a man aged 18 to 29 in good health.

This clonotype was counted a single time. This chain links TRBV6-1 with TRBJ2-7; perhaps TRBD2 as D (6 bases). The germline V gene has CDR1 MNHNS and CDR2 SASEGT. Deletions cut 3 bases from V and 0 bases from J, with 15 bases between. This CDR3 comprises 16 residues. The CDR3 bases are TGTGCCAGCAGTGACGGAGGGGCTATCCTCTCCTACGAGCAGTACTTC. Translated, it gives CASSDGGAILSYEQYF.

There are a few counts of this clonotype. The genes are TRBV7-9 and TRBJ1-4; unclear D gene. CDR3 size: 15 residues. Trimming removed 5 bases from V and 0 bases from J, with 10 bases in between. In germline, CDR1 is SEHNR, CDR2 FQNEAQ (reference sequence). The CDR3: CASSNPRTTNEKLFF. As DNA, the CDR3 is TGTGCCAGCAGCAATCCTCGGACAACTAATGAAAAACTGTTTTTT. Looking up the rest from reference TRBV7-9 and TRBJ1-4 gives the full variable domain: DTGVSQNPRHKITKRGQNVTFRCDPISEHNRLYWYRQTLGQGPEFLTYFQNEAQLEKSRLLSDRFSAERPKGSFSTLEIQRTEQGDSAMYLCASSNPRTTNEKLFFGSGTQLSVL.

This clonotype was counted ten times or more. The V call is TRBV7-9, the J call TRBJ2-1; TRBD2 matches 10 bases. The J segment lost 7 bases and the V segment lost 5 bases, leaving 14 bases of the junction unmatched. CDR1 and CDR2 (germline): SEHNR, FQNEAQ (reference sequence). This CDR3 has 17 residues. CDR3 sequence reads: CASSPFSGGNFRNEQFF. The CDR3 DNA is TGTGCCAGCAGCCCCTTTAGCGGGGGGAACTTTCGAAATGAGCAGTTCTTC.

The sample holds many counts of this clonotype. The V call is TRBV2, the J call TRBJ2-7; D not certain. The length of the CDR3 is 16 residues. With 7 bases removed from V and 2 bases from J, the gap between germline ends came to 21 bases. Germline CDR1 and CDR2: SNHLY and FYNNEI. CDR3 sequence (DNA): TGTGCCAGCATTGGATGGCCGGCCGTATCCACCTACGAGCAGTACTTC. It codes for CASIGWPAVSTYEQYF.

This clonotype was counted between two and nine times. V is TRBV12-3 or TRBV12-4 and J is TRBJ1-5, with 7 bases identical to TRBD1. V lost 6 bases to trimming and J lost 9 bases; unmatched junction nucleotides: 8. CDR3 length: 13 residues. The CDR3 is CASRGTEPGPQHF. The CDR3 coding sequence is TGTGCCAGCAGGGGGACAGAGCCAGGGCCCCAGCATTTT.

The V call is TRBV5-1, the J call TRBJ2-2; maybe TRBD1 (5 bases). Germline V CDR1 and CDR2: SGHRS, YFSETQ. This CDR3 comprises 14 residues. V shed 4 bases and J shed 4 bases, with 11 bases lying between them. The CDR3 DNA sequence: TGCGCCAGCAGCCCCGGACAATTCACCGGGGAGCTGTTTTTT. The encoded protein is CASSPGQFTGELFF.

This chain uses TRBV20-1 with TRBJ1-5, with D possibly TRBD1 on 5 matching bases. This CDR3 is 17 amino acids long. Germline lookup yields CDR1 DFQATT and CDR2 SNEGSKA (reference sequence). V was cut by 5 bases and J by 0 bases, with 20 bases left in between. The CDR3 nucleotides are TGCAGTGCTTGGGAGCAGGGTCGTAGTTATAGCAATCAGCCCCAGCATTTT. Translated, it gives CSAWEQGRSYSNQPQHF.

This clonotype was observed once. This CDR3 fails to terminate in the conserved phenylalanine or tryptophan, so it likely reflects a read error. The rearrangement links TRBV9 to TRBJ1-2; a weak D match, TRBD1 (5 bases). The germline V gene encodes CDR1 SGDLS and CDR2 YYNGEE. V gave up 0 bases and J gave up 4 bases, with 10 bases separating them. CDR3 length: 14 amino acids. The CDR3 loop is CASSVGGGTYGYTS. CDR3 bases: TGTGCCAGCAGCGTAGGTGGAGGGACCTATGGCTACACCTCC.

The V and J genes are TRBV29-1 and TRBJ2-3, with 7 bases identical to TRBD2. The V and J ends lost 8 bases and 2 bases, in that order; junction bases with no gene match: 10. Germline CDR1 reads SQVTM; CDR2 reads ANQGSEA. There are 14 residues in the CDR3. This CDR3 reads CSIKAAGATDTQYF. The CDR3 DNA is TGCAGCATCAAGGCCGCGGGAGCCACAGATACGCAGTATTTT.

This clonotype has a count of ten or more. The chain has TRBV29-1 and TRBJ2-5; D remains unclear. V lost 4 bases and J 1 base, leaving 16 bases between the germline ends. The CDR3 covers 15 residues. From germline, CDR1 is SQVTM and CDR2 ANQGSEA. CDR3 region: CSVGFPTATQETQYF. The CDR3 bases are TGCAGCGTTGGGTTCCCAACGGCCACCCAAGAGACCCAGTACTTC.

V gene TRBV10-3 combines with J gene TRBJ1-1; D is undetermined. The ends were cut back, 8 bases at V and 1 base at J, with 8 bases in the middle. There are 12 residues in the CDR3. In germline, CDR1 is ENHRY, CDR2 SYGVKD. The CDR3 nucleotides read TGTGCCATCCAGGAACGGAACACTGAAGCTTTCTTT. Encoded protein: CAIQERNTEAFF.

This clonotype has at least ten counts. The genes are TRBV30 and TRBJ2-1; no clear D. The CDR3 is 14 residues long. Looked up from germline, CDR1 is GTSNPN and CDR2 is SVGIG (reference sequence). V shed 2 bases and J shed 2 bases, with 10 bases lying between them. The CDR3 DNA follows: TGTGCCTGGAGTACAAGATTGACCTACAATGAGCAGTTCTTC. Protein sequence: CAWSTRLTYNEQFF.

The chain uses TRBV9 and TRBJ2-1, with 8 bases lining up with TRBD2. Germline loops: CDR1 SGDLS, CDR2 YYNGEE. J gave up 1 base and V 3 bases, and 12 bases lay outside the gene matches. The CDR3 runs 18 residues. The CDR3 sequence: CASSERLAGGRSYNEQFF. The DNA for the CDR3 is TGTGCCAGCAGCGAGAGGCTAGCGGGTGGGCGGTCCTACAATGAGCAGTTCTTC.

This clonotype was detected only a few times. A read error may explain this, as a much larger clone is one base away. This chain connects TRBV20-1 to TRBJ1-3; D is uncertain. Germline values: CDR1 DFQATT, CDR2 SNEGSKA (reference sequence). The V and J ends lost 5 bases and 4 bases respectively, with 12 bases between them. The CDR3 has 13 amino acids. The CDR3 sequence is CSALRGTGNTIYF. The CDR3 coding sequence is TGCAGTGCTCTCCGGGGTACGGGAAACACCATATATTTT.

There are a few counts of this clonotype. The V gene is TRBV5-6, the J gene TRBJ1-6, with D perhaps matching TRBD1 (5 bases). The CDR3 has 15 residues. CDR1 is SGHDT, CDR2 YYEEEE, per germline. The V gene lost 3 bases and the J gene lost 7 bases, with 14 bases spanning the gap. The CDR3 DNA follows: TGTGCCAGCAGCTCCCTTCGGGGGTACAATTCACCCCTCCACTTT. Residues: CASSSLRGYNSPLHF.

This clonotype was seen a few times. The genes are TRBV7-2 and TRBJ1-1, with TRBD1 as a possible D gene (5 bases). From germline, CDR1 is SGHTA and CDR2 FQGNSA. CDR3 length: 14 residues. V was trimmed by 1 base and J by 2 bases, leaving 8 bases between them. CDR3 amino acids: CASSLVQDNTEAFF. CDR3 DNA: TGTGCCAGCAGCTTAGTACAGGACAACACTGAAGCTTTCTTT.

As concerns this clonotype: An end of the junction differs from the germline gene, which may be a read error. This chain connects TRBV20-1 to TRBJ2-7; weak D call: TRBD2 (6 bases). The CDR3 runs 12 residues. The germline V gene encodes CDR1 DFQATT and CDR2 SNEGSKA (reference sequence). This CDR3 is CSASRMDYGQYF. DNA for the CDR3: TGCAGTGCTAGTCGGATGGACTACGGGCAGTACTTC.

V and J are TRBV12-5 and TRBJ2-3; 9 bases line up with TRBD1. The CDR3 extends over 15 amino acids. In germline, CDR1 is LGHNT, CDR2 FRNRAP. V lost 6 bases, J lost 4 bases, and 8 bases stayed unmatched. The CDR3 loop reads CASGPTGGAADTQYF. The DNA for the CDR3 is TGTGCTAGTGGCCCCACAGGGGGCGCGGCAGATACGCAGTATTTT. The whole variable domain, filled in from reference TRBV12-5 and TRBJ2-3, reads DARVTQTPRHKVTEMGQEVTMRCQPILGHNTVFWYRQTMMQGLELLAYFRNRAPLDDSGMPKDRFSAEMPDATLATLKIQPSEPRDSAVYFCASGPTGGAADTQYFGPGTRLTVL.